The 17 T cell receptor beta chains below all came from one sample that was sequenced in a study of blood T cell repertoires in COVID-19. TCRdb's copy holds only in-frame clones and misses some; the assay was immunoSEQ multiplex PCR. This sample yields 250,000 to 350,000 clones, of which approximately 91% are seen a single time; around 12% belongs to the top ten. Sequenced input: peripheral blood. Every receptor here comes from a woman in her sixties with acute or convalescent COVID-19.

The rearrangement joins TRBV10-3 to TRBJ2-1; 8 bases are a match to TRBD2. Germline V CDR1 and CDR2: ENHRY, SYGVKD. The CDR3 sequence is 16 residues long. J gave up 3 bases and V 8 bases, and 12 bases lay outside the gene matches. The CDR3 DNA follows: TGTGCCATCCGGGGGTCTAGCGGGCAGATCTACAATGAGCAGTTCTTC. Translation gives CAIRGSSGQIYNEQFF.

This chain connects TRBV19 to TRBJ1-5; 11 bases are shared with TRBD1. Germline CDR1 LNHDA, CDR2 SQIVND (reference sequence). J gave up 2 bases and V 4 bases, and 7 bases lay outside the gene matches. This CDR3 comprises 17 residues. This chain's CDR3 is CASSTGRDRGGNQPQHF. The CDR3, as DNA: TGTGCCAGTAGTACGGGCCGGGACAGGGGGGGCAATCAGCCCCAGCATTTT.

The chain is built from TRBV28 and TRBJ1-1; D remains unclear. Germline lookup yields CDR1 MDHEN and CDR2 SYDVKM. Trimming pared 7 bases from V and 0 bases from J, leaving 24 bases between. This CDR3 comprises 18 residues. Here the CDR3 reads CASTLGPHNSNLNTEAFF. For the CDR3, the DNA is TGTGCCAGCACCCTAGGCCCTCATAACTCCAATCTGAACACTGAAGCTTTCTTT. The variable domain in full, with the rest retrieved from reference TRBV28 and TRBJ1-1, is DVKVTQSSRYLVKRTGEKVFLECVQDMDHENMFWYRQDPGLGLRLIYFSYDVKMKEKGDIPEGYSVSREKKERFSLILESASTNQTSMYLCASTLGPHNSNLNTEAFFGQGTRLTVV.

DNA for the CDR3: TGTGCCAGCAGCTTAGCCGCGACAGGGGCCGAGCAGTACTTC. Protein: CASSLAATGAEQYF. This chain links TRBV7-8 with TRBJ2-7, with TRBD1 matching over 8 bases. Germline V gene sequence: CDR1 SGHVS, CDR2 FQNEAQ. The V segment lost 0 bases and the J segment 6 bases; nucleotides outside the gene matches: 4. This CDR3 has 14 residues.

The chain combines TRBV3-1 (or the pseudogene TRBV3-2) with TRBJ1-2, with 7 bases fitting TRBD1. CDR3 size: 12 residues. CDR1 is LGHDT, CDR2 YNNKEL, per germline (reference sequence). J was trimmed by 2 bases and V by 10 bases; bases with no gene match: 4. The CDR3 region has the DNA TGTGCCACAACAGGGGACAACTATGGCTACACCTTC. Its protein is CATTGDNYGYTF.

This sequence joins TRBV7-8 and TRBJ2-7; TRBD1 agrees at 7 bases. Looked up from germline, CDR1 is SGHVS and CDR2 is FQNEAQ. The CDR3 has 14 amino acids. The trim removed 4 bases at V and 3 bases at J, leaving 6 bases unmatched. CDR3 in DNA: TGTGCCAGCAGCTCTCCGGGACAGAACTACGAGCAGTACTTC. Its protein is CASSSPGQNYEQYF. The full variable domain, completed using reference TRBV7-8 and TRBJ2-7, is GAGVSQSPRYKVAKRGQDVALRCDPISGHVSLFWYQQALGQGPEFLTYFQNEAQLDKSGLPSDRFFAERPEGSVSTLKIQRTQQEDSAVYLCASSSPGQNYEQYFGPGTRLTVT.

The chain employs TRBV5-5 and TRBJ2-7, with 14 positions matching TRBD2. From germline, CDR1 is SGHKS and CDR2 YYEKEE (reference sequence). With V trimmed by 4 bases and J by 2 bases, 5 bases remained unmatched. The CDR3 length is 16 residues. CDR3 DNA: TGTGCCAGCAGCCCCCGGACTAGCGGGGGGACCTACGAGCAGTACTTC. This gives the protein CASSPRTSGGTYEQYF.

This clone was seen a single time. The chain carries TRBV6-2 or TRBV6-3 and TRBJ1-2; no definite D call. V was shortened by 4 bases and J by 8 bases, with 11 bases between the two germline ends. This CDR3 comprises 12 residues. The germline V gene has CDR1 MNHEY and CDR2 SVGEGT. CDR3 coding DNA: TGTGCCAGCAGTTCAATTCCGGGGGGCTACACCTTC. As protein: CASSSIPGGYTF.

The CDR3 is CAWSKLAGPYEQYF. The CDR3 DNA reads as TGTGCCTGGAGTAAGCTAGCGGGGCCATACGAGCAGTACTTC. The chain couples TRBV30 to TRBJ2-7, with 9 bases that match TRBD2. The V segment lost 2 bases and the J segment 4 bases; nucleotides outside the gene matches: 6. The CDR3 is 14 amino acids. Germline lookup yields CDR1 GTSNPN and CDR2 SVGIG (reference sequence).

The chain couples TRBV2 to TRBJ1-4; 7 bases align to TRBD1. The CDR3 runs to 13 residues. Germline V lookup: CDR1 SNHLY, CDR2 FYNNEI. V was clipped by 4 bases and J by 7 bases; unmatched bases: 3. The CDR3 loop is CASSASGGEKLFF. The CDR3 DNA reads as TGTGCCAGCAGTGCATCAGGGGGTGAAAAACTGTTTTTT.

This clone was counted a single time. The chain links TRBV28 to TRBJ1-5; D not resolved. Germline V CDR1 and CDR2: MDHEN, SYDVKM. The CDR3 loop spans 16 amino acids. Trimming removed 1 base from V and 5 bases from J, with 15 bases in between. The CDR3 loop reads CASSLFPAKGDQPQHF. CDR3 sequence (DNA): TGTGCCAGCAGTTTATTTCCGGCGAAGGGAGATCAGCCCCAGCATTTT.

Turning to this clone: The junction differs from germline at one of its ends, possibly a read error. CDR3 protein: CASSEYGLRDF. CDR3 coding DNA: TGTGCCAGCAGTGAATACGGACTAAGGGATTTT. The chain combines TRBV2 with TRBJ1-1; no definite D call. There are 11 residues in the CDR3. The V gene's germline CDR1 is SNHLY and CDR2 FYNNEI.

This clone has only one observation. The chain employs TRBV3-1 (or the pseudogene TRBV3-2) and TRBJ1-1; 7 bases map to TRBD1. The CDR3 consists of 14 residues. CDR1 is LGHDT, CDR2 YNNKEL, per germline (reference sequence). V shed 8 bases, J shed 1 base, and the junction held 7 bases outside the gene matches. The chain's CDR3 is CASSFAGGNTEAFF. CDR3 in DNA: TGTGCCAGCTCATTCGCAGGGGGGAACACTGAAGCTTTCTTT.

The rearrangement joins TRBV10-3 to TRBJ2-7; D possibly corresponds to TRBD1 (6 bases). CDR1 and CDR2 from the germline V gene are ENHRY and SYGVKD. CDR3 length: 15 amino acids. Between the trimmed V and J ends, which lost 2 bases and 0 bases, there was a span of 11 bases. The CDR3 bases are TGTGCCATCAGTGAGCGGACAGTTAGCTCCTACGAGCAGTACTTC. Translating gives CAISERTVSSYEQYF.

Only one count was recorded for this clone. Other nucleotide sequences in the sample specify the same CDR3. The chain has TRBV28 and TRBJ2-5, with 7 bases that match TRBD1. The CDR3 has 14 amino acids. Looked up from germline, CDR1 is MDHEN and CDR2 is SYDVKM. Trimming cost V 6 bases and J 1 base; bases outside gene matches: 5. The CDR3 DNA follows: TGTGCCAGCAGCTCGGGACAGTTCCAAGAGACCCAGTACTTC. This translates into CASSSGQFQETQYF.

The chain couples TRBV19 to TRBJ2-3; 8 positions match TRBD2. Germline V gives CDR1 LNHDA, CDR2 SQIVND (reference sequence). The trim removed 3 bases at V and 4 bases at J, leaving 21 bases unmatched. The length of the CDR3 is 20 residues. CDR3 region: CASSIRTPSTGDGRADTQYF. CDR3 DNA sequence: TGTGCCAGTAGTATTAGGACCCCCTCGACCGGAGACGGGAGGGCAGATACGCAGTATTTT.

This clone was seen a handful of times. The V gene is TRBV28, the J gene TRBJ2-1; D call uncertain. Germline CDR1 MDHEN, CDR2 SYDVKM. Trimming took 4 bases from V and 6 from J, leaving 4 bases between them. The CDR3 is made up of 11 amino acids. Written as DNA, the CDR3 is TGTGCCAGCAGTTCACTCAATGAGCAGTTCTTC. It encodes CASSSLNEQFF.